This T cell receptor beta chain was recorded in a study of T cells of healthy individuals. A few counts support this clonotype. TCRdb called the 5' RACE reads again in MiXCR, with one record for every CDR3 protein. The data show tens of thousands of distinct CDR3 sequences, under 15% seen once. Trimming cost V 3 bases and J 2 bases, with 12 bases left between them. The CDR3 contains 14 residues. CDR1 is SGHRS and CDR2 is YFSETQ in the germline V gene. The receptor comes from a human donor in good health. The J gene is TRBJ2-7, the V gene TRBV5-1; D is unclear. CDR3 DNA sequence: TGCGCCAGCAGCTCCACCCGTCTTGCCTACGAGCAGTACTTC. Translation: CASSSTRLAYEQYF.